Presented here are 31 T cell receptor beta chains from one specimen sequenced in a study of identical twins. TCRdb re-analysed the 5' RACE reads in MiXCR, keeping a single row per CDR3 protein. The data hold roughly 480,000 distinct CDR3 sequences, with 24% observed a single time. Another study also made use of these data, one on T cells expressing NK-cell markers.

Sequenced sample: CD4+ T cells sorted from blood. These receptors all stem from a woman aged 18-30 years in good health.

This clonotype appeared a few times. The chain uses TRBV9 and TRBJ2-1; 9 bases map to TRBD2. CDR3 size: 16 residues. J gave up 4 bases and V 4 bases, and 9 bases lay outside the gene matches. Germline CDR1 is SGDLS and CDR2 is YYNGEE. CDR3 nucleotide sequence: TGTGCCAGCAGCTCCCGGGTGGCGGGGGGGTACAATGAGCAGTTCTTC. It translates to CASSSRVAGGYNEQFF.

The CDR3 DNA is TGTGCCAGCAGCTTTAAAGGCGGTAGCGGAACCTACGAGCAGTACTTC. Protein sequence: CASSFKGGSGTYEQYF. The chain employs TRBV5-6 and TRBJ2-7; possible D gene TRBD2, 6 bases. The CDR3 is 16 residues long. V dropped 2 bases and J dropped 2 bases, with 17 bases sitting between them. CDR1 and CDR2 (germline): SGHDT, YYEEEE.

In regard to this clonotype: The junction departs from germline at one end; a sequencing error may be responsible. The chain recombines TRBV7-2 with TRBJ2-7; 13 nucleotides line up with TRBD2. CDR3 length: 14 amino acids. Germline-derived CDR1 and CDR2 are SGHTA and FQGNSA. CDR3 DNA sequence: TGTGCCAGCAGCTCCGGACTAGCGGGAGTGGAGCGGTACTTC. Translating gives CASSSGLAGVERYF.

The rearrangement links TRBV5-1 to TRBJ2-5, with D unresolved. This CDR3 is built from 16 residues. In germline, CDR1 is SGHRS, CDR2 YFSETQ. V was cut by 1 base and J by 5 bases, with 18 bases left in between. CDR3 sequence: CASSLSDFQSSETQYF. The CDR3, as DNA: TGCGCCAGCAGCTTGTCAGATTTTCAGTCTTCGGAGACCCAGTACTTC.

This clonotype has just one count. This chain connects TRBV7-9 to TRBJ2-1, with 11 positions matching TRBD2. The ends lost 2 bases at V and 5 bases at J; junction bases unmatched: 5. The CDR3 extends over 16 amino acids. The germline gives CDR1 SEHNR, CDR2 FQNEAQ (reference sequence). This CDR3 reads CASSLPRLAGHNEQFF. For the CDR3, the DNA is TGTGCCAGCAGCTTACCCCGACTAGCGGGGCACAATGAGCAGTTCTTC.

The CDR3 spells CSATLAGGVDTQYF. The CDR3 DNA reads as TGCAGTGCTACGCTAGCGGGGGGTGTTGATACGCAGTATTTT. This chain connects TRBV20-1 to TRBJ2-3; the match to TRBD2 covers 11 bases. Looked up from germline, CDR1 is DFQATT and CDR2 is SNEGSKA (reference sequence). The CDR3 covers 14 residues. The J segment lost 6 bases and the V segment lost 4 bases, leaving 6 bases of the junction unmatched.

The V gene is TRBV4-3, the J gene TRBJ1-2; D gene uncertain. The CDR3 covers 13 residues. Trimming removed 0 bases at V and 4 bases at J, with 6 bases between. Germline lookup yields CDR1 LGHNA and CDR2 YSLEER. Here the CDR3 DNA reads TGCGCCAGCAGCCAAGACAGAACCTATGGCTACACCTTC. Translation: CASSQDRTYGYTF.

This clonotype has a count of ten or more. The gene calls are TRBV10-2 and TRBJ2-7; D call uncertain. The V end lost 3 bases, the J end lost 3 bases, and 9 bases lay between the germline ends. Germline V gene sequence: CDR1 WSHSY, CDR2 SAAADI. The CDR3 has 13 amino acids. CDR3 bases: TGCGCCAGCAGTGACCCGGCCTACTACGAGCAGTACTTC. Protein: CASSDPAYYEQYF.

This clonotype appeared a few times. The chain links TRBV20-1 to TRBJ1-2; possibly TRBD1 for D (5 bases). Germline loops: CDR1 DFQATT, CDR2 SNEGSKA (reference sequence). The CDR3 sequence is 12 residues long. The V gene lost 5 bases and the J gene lost 5 bases, with 12 bases spanning the gap. The chain's CDR3 is CSAQTQGYGYTF. Written as DNA, the CDR3 is TGCAGTGCTCAAACTCAGGGATATGGCTACACCTTC.

In this sample, this clonotype turned up a few times. The V call is TRBV12-3 or TRBV12-4, the J call TRBJ1-3; D possibly corresponds to TRBD1 (5 bases). This CDR3 comprises 13 residues. V was shortened by 8 bases and J by 0 bases, with 8 bases between the two germline ends. The CDR3 bases are TGTGCCAGCCAGGGATACTCTGGAAACACCATATATTTT. Amino acids: CASQGYSGNTIYF.

The chain is built from TRBV5-5 and TRBJ2-1; D possibly corresponds to TRBD2 (5 bases). Between the trimmed V and J ends, which lost 3 bases and 4 bases, there was a span of 11 bases. This CDR3 is 14 amino acids long. Per the germline V gene, CDR1 is SGHKS and CDR2 is YYEKEE (reference sequence). The CDR3 here is CASSWPSRYNEQFF. CDR3 sequence (DNA): TGTGCCAGCAGCTGGCCTAGCAGGTACAATGAGCAGTTCTTC.

This chain joins TRBV9 and TRBJ2-3, with D perhaps TRBD1 or TRBD2 (5 bases each). Germline values: CDR1 SGDLS, CDR2 YYNGEE. CDR3 length equals 17 residues. Trimming left V 4 bases short and J 6 bases short, with 24 bases between. CDR3 in amino acids: CASSPRWGGSKSDTQYF. The CDR3 DNA reads TGTGCCAGCAGCCCCCGATGGGGCGGGTCTAAATCGGATACGCAGTATTTT. The whole variable domain, filled in from reference TRBV9 and TRBJ2-3, reads DSGVTQTPKHLITATGQRVTLRCSPRSGDLSVYWYQQSLDQGLQFLIQYYNGEERAKGNILERFSAQQFPDLHSELNLSSLELGDSALYFCASSPRWGGSKSDTQYFGPGTRLTVL.

V is TRBV13 and J is TRBJ2-7; 9 nucleotides agree with TRBD2. Germline CDR1 is PRHDT and CDR2 is FYEKMQ (reference sequence). The CDR3 is 16 residues long. V lost 2 bases and J lost 8; bases outside the gene matches: 13. In DNA, the CDR3 is TGTGCCAGCAGCTTAAGGGCTAGCGGGGCCCATAGCAAGCAGTACTTC. It encodes CASSLRASGAHSKQYF.

The chain carries TRBV3-1 and TRBJ2-2; 11 bases are a match to TRBD2. Germline V gene lookup returns CDR1 LGHDT and CDR2 YNNKEL (reference sequence). CDR3 length equals 16 residues. Trimming took 1 base from V and 4 from J; bases not matched to a gene: 2. CDR3 nucleotides: TGTGCCAGCAGCCAAGTAGCGGGAGGGAGCACCGGGGAGCTGTTTTTT. This gives the protein CASSQVAGGSTGELFF.

The chain employs TRBV20-1 and TRBJ2-1; D remains unclear. Germline V lookup: CDR1 DFQATT, CDR2 SNEGSKA (reference sequence). V was clipped by 5 bases and J by 10 bases, with 18 bases between them. The CDR3 length is 13 residues. The CDR3 region has the DNA TGCAGTGCTCCCCCTACGTCCGGGTGGGAGCAGTTCTTC. Its translation: CSAPPTSGWEQFF.

This clonotype has ten or more counts. The CDR3 DNA sequence: TGTGCCAGCAGACCTCCTGCCTATGGCTACACCTTC. Translation gives CASRPPAYGYTF. The genes are TRBV2 and TRBJ1-2; D is unresolved. CDR1 and CDR2 from the germline V gene are SNHLY and FYNNEI. The V end lost 6 bases, the J end lost 4 bases, and 9 bases lay between the germline ends. CDR3 length: 12 amino acids.

This clonotype was observed a few times. V gene TRBV5-1 combines with J gene TRBJ2-5, with TRBD1 identical over 8 bases. The CDR3 is made up of 14 amino acids. Germline V gives CDR1 SGHRS, CDR2 YFSETQ. J gave up 4 bases and V 7 bases, and 9 bases lay outside the gene matches. CDR3 bases: TGCGCCAGCCGCCTAGGACAGGGCTTAGAGACCCAGTACTTC. Translating it yields CASRLGQGLETQYF.

The chain employs TRBV6-5 and TRBJ2-2; either TRBD1 or TRBD2 may supply D (5 bases each). The CDR3 has 14 residues. With 3 bases removed from V and 3 bases from J, the gap between germline ends came to 8 bases. Germline loops: CDR1 MNHEY, CDR2 SVGAGI. CDR3 DNA sequence: TGTGCCAGCAGTTATCGAGGGGACACCGGGGAGCTGTTTTTT. It encodes CASSYRGDTGELFF.

There are a few counts of this clonotype. J is TRBJ2-7 and V is TRBV6-2 or TRBV6-3; D is uncertain. Trimming shortened V by 6 bases and J by 2 bases, and 8 bases separated the two germline ends. CDR3 length: 12 amino acids. In germline, CDR1 is MNHEY, CDR2 SVGEGT. CDR3: CASRGTPYEQYF. The CDR3 coding sequence is TGTGCCAGCAGGGGAACTCCCTACGAGCAGTACTTC.

This clonotype was counted between two and nine times. This chain links TRBV5-1 with TRBJ2-6; 7 bases line up with TRBD2. This CDR3 is 16 amino acids long. V gave up 4 bases and J gave up 0 bases; unmatched junction bases: 4. Germline values: CDR1 SGHRS, CDR2 YFSETQ. The CDR3 reads CASSATSYSGANVLTF. For the CDR3, the DNA is TGCGCCAGCAGCGCGACTAGCTACTCTGGGGCCAACGTCCTGACTTTC.

The V and J genes are TRBV24-1 and TRBJ2-2; 10 positions match TRBD1. This CDR3 contains 16 residues. V lost 2 bases, J lost 4 bases, and 3 bases stayed unmatched. Looked up from germline, CDR1 is KGHDR and CDR2 is SFDVKD. The CDR3 DNA follows: TGTGCCACCAGTGATTCGAGACAGGGGGCCACCGGGGAGCTGTTTTTT. Translating it yields CATSDSRQGATGELFF.

This clonotype appeared a few times. This sequence joins TRBV5-1 and TRBJ1-6; D gene ambiguous. This CDR3 contains 13 residues. The V gene's germline CDR1 is SGHRS and CDR2 YFSETQ. Trimming left V 7 bases short and J 7 bases short, with 12 bases between. The CDR3 nucleotides are TGCGCCAGCTCGGAGAGCGAAAATTCACCCCTCCACTTT. It yields the protein CASSESENSPLHF.

The CDR3 spells CASSRALPYEQYF. The CDR3 DNA is TGTGCCAGCAGCCGGGCCCTCCCCTACGAGCAGTACTTC. This sequence joins TRBV3-1 and TRBJ2-7; D ambiguous. Germline CDR1 and CDR2: LGHDT and YNNKEL (reference sequence). The CDR3 has 13 amino acids. V lost 4 bases, J lost 2 bases, and 9 bases lay in between.

The J gene is TRBJ1-6, the V gene TRBV6-2 or TRBV6-3; 10 bases map to TRBD1. The junction had 7 bases not matched to a gene; V was cut back by 2 bases and J by 9 bases. Germline V lookup: CDR1 MNHEY, CDR2 SVGEGT. The CDR3 has 16 residues. CDR3 bases: TGTGCCAGCAGTTACGGCGGGACAGGGGTCGGTTCACCCCTCCACTTT. This codes for CASSYGGTGVGSPLHF.

The chain couples TRBV7-6 to TRBJ2-1; 10 nucleotides match TRBD2. Germline CDR1 reads SGHVS; CDR2 reads FNYEAQ. The trim removed 2 bases at V and 3 bases at J, leaving 4 bases unmatched. This CDR3 region has 16 residues. CDR3 sequence (DNA): TGTGCCAGCAGCTTATCTAGCGGGGGATACTACAATGAGCAGTTCTTC. Protein: CASSLSSGGYYNEQFF.

This clonotype was seen a handful of times. The V call is TRBV4-3, the J call TRBJ2-2; 8 nucleotides line up with TRBD1. CDR3 size: 13 residues. V was clipped by 4 bases and J by 9 bases; unmatched bases: 4. Germline V gives CDR1 LGHNA, CDR2 YSLEER. The CDR3 DNA reads as TGCGCCAGCAGCCTGGACAGGGCAAGGGAGCTGTTTTTT. This codes for CASSLDRARELFF.

This clonotype occurred once. At one of its ends the junction is not consistent with the germline gene, which may arise from a read error. The rearrangement uses TRBV29-1 and TRBJ2-1, with D unresolved. Germline-derived CDR1 and CDR2 are SQVTM and ANQGSEA. The CDR3 extends over 13 amino acids. CDR3 sequence: CSMLEVSSNEQFF. The CDR3 DNA reads as TGCAGCATGTTAGAGGTCTCCTCCAATGAGCAGTTCTTC.

This clonotype was observed many times. In DNA form, the CDR3 reads TGCAGTGCCTCCGGGAGCGCAGATACGCAGTATTTT. This translates into CSASGSADTQYF. The rearrangement links TRBV20-1 to TRBJ2-3, with a weak D call TRBD2 (6 bases). The CDR3 extends over 12 amino acids. Germline values: CDR1 DFQATT, CDR2 SNEGSKA (reference sequence). Trimming took 6 bases from V and 4 from J, leaving 11 bases between them.

The gene calls are TRBV12-3 or TRBV12-4 and TRBJ2-3; 8 bases align to TRBD1. Unmatched junction bases numbered 4, after V lost 2 bases and J lost 3 bases. The CDR3 covers 15 residues. The CDR3 DNA sequence: TGTGCCAGCAGTTTATTGACAGGGGTTACAGATACGCAGTATTTT. As protein: CASSLLTGVTDTQYF.

The rearrangement uses TRBV7-9 and TRBJ2-1, with a tentative D call TRBD2 (6 bases). This CDR3 comprises 16 residues. Trimming removed 0 bases at V and 6 bases at J, with 15 bases between. Germline CDR1 SEHNR, CDR2 FQNEAQ (reference sequence). CDR3 DNA: TGTGCCAGCAGCTTAGCCCGGGCTAGCGCCCCCAATGAGCAGTTCTTC. It encodes CASSLARASAPNEQFF. Supplemented by reference TRBV7-9 and TRBJ2-1, the full variable domain reads DTGVSQNPRHKITKRGQNVTFRCDPISEHNRLYWYRQTLGQGPEFLTYFQNEAQLEKSRLLSDRFSAERPKGSFSTLEIQRTEQGDSAMYLCASSLARASAPNEQFFGPGTRLTVL.

The V gene is TRBV10-3, the J gene TRBJ2-7; D is uncertain. Looked up from germline, CDR1 is ENHRY and CDR2 is SYGVKD. The CDR3 runs 14 residues. The V end was cut by 0 bases, the J end by 6 bases, with 12 bases between. The CDR3 bases are TGTGCCATCAGTGAGTCGAGAACTGGGGTCGAGCAGTACTTC. This gives the protein CAISESRTGVEQYF.